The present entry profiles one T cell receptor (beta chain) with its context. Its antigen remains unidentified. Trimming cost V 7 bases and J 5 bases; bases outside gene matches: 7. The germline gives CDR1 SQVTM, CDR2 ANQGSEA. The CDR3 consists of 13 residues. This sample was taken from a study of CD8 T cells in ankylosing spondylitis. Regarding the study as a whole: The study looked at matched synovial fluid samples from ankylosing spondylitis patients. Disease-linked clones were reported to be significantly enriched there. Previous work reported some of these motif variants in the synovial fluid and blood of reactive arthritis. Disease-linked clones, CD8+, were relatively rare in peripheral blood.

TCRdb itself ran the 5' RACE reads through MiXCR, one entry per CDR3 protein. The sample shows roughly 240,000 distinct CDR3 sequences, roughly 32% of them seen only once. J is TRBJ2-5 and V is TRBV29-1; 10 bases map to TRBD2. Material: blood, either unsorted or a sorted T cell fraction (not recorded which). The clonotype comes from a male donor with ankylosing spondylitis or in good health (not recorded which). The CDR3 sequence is CSGGLAVHETQYF. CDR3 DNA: TGCAGCGGTGGACTAGCGGTACATGAGACCCAGTACTTC.